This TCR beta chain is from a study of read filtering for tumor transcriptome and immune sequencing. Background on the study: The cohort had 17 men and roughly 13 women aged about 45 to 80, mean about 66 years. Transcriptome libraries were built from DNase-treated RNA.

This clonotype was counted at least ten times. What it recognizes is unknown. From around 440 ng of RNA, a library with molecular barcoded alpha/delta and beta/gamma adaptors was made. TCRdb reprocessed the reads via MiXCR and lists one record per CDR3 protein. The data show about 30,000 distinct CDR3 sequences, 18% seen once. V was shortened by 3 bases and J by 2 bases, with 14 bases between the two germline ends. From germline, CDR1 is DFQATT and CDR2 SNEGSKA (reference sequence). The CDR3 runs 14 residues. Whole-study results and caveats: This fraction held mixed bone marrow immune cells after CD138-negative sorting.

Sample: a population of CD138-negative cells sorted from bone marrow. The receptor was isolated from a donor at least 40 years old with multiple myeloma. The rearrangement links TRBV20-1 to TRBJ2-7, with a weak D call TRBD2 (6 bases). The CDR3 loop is CSARGRRGTYEQYF. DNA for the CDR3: TGCAGTGCTAGGGGACGTCGGGGGACCTACGAGCAGTACTTC.